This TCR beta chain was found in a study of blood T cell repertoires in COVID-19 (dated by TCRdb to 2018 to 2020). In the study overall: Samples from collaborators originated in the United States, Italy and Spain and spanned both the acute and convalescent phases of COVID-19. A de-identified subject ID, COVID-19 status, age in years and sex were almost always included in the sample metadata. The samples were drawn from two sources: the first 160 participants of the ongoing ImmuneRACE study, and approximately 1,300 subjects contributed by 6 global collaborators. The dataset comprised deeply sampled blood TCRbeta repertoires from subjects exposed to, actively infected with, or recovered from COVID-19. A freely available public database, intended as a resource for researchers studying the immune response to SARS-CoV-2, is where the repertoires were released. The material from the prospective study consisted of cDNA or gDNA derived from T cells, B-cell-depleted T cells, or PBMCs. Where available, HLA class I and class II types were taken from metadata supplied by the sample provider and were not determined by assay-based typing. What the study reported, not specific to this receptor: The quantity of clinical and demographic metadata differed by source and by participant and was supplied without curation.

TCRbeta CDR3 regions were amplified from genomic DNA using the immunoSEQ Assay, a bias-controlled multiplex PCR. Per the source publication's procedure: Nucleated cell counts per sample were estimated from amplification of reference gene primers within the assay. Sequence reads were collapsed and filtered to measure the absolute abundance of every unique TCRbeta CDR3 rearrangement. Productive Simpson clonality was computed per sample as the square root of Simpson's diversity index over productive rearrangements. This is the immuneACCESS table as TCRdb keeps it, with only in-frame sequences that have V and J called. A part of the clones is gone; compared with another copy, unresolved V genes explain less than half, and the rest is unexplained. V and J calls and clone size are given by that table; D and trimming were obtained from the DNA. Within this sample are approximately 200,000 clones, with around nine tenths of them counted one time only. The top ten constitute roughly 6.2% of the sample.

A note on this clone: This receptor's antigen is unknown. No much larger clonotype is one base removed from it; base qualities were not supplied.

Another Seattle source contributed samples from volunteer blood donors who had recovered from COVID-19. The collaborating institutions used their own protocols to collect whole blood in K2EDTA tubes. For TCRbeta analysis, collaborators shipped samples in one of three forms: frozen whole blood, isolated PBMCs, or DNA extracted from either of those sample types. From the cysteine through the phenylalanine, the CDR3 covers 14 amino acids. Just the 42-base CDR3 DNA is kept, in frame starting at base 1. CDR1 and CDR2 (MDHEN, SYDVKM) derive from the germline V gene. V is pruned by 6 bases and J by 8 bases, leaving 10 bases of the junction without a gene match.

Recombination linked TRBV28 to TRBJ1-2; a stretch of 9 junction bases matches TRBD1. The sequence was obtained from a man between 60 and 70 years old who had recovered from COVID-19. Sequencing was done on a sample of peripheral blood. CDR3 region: CASRPPGQGYGYTF. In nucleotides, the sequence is TGTGCCAGCAGGCCCCCGGGACAGGGATACGGCTACACCTTC.